What follows are 23 T cell receptor beta chains derived from one specimen sequenced in a study of blood T cell repertoires in COVID-19. Assay: immunoSEQ multiplex PCR; the TCRdb copy retains only in-frame clones and omits some. Among 390,000 or so clones listed, over 75% were seen once. Source material: PBMCs or T cells enriched from blood (not recorded which). These receptors came from a man between 18 and 35 years old who had recovered from COVID-19.

The rearrangement joins TRBV7-3 to TRBJ2-3, with 12 bases matching TRBD2. Germline trimming cut 8 bases from V and 6 bases from J; bases unmatched to any gene: 3. The CDR3 is made up of 13 amino acids. Looked up from germline, CDR1 is SGHTA and CDR2 is FQGTGA. For the CDR3, the DNA is TGTGCCAGCCGACTAGCGGGGGATGATACGCAGTATTTT. Translation: CASRLAGDDTQYF.

The chain links TRBV11-1 to TRBJ1-1; weak D call: TRBD1 (6 bases). CDR3 length: 14 amino acids. Germline assignment: CDR1 SGHAT and CDR2 FQDESV (reference sequence). V was cut by 3 bases and J by 6 bases, with 14 bases left in between. CDR3 DNA: TGTGCCAGCAGCTTCAACAGGGTTTTGCCTGAAGCTTTCTTT. It translates to CASSFNRVLPEAFF.

The V and J genes are TRBV7-6 and TRBJ1-2; D might be TRBD1 (5 bases). Germline CDR1 and CDR2: SGHVS and FNYEAQ. The CDR3 is 14 amino acids. Trimming removed 3 bases from V and 7 bases from J, with 15 bases in between. The CDR3 DNA sequence: TGTGCCAGCAGCTTTGCGGCGGGGCCAGGTGGCTACACCTTC. It translates to CASSFAAGPGGYTF.

The V and J genes are TRBV19 and TRBJ1-6, with 8 bases matching TRBD1. The ends lost 9 bases at V and 6 bases at J; junction bases unmatched: 10. The CDR3 has 15 residues. Germline CDR1 LNHDA, CDR2 SQIVND (reference sequence). The CDR3 bases are TGTGCCAGCGCAGACAGGGGCAGAGGTAATTCACCCCTCCACTTT. Amino acids: CASADRGRGNSPLHF.

The chain employs TRBV30 and TRBJ2-7, with 7 bases identical to TRBD2. The trim removed 4 bases at V and 0 bases at J, leaving 6 bases unmatched. The CDR3 has 14 amino acids. CDR1 is GTSNPN, CDR2 SVGIG, per germline (reference sequence). The CDR3 spells CAWNAGVASYEQYF. CDR3 in DNA: TGTGCCTGGAACGCGGGGGTAGCCTCCTACGAGCAGTACTTC.

The chain links TRBV3-1 (or the pseudogene TRBV3-2) to TRBJ2-5; D is unclear. CDR3 size: 14 residues. In germline, CDR1 is LGHDT, CDR2 YNNKEL (reference sequence). Trimming removed 0 bases at V and 7 bases at J, with 12 bases between. Written as DNA, the CDR3 is TGTGCCAGCAGCCAAGACCCTACCTCTGGGACCCAGTACTTC. The encoded protein is CASSQDPTSGTQYF.

The rearrangement joins TRBV28 to TRBJ2-1; D uncertain. V lost 8 bases to trimming and J lost 2 bases, with 10 bases between them. The CDR3 runs 13 residues. Germline loops: CDR1 MDHEN, CDR2 SYDVKM. Here the CDR3 reads CASQAPPYNEQFF. Written as DNA, the CDR3 is TGTGCCAGCCAAGCCCCCCCCTACAATGAGCAGTTCTTC.

The chain combines TRBV5-6 with TRBJ1-3; no firm D call. V was trimmed by 4 bases and J by 4 bases, leaving 15 bases between them. The CDR3 contains 15 residues. Germline CDR1 SGHDT, CDR2 YYEEEE. CDR3 sequence: CASSLTDRPGNTIYF. The CDR3 DNA follows: TGTGCCAGCAGCCTGACTGATAGACCCGGAAACACCATATATTTT.

The chain has TRBV29-1 and TRBJ1-1; D is ambiguous. Germline-derived CDR1 and CDR2 are SQVTM and ANQGSEA. V gave up 3 bases and J gave up 5 bases, with 16 bases separating them. The CDR3 has 14 amino acids. This chain's CDR3 is CSVEWRLIQTEAFF. CDR3 nucleotide sequence: TGCAGCGTTGAGTGGAGGTTAATTCAGACTGAAGCTTTCTTT.

V and J are TRBV19 and TRBJ1-5, with D hard to call. This CDR3 region has 18 residues. The V end lost 3 bases, the J end lost 0 bases, and 18 bases lay between the germline ends. The germline V gene has CDR1 LNHDA and CDR2 SQIVND (reference sequence). DNA of the CDR3: TGTGCCAGTAGTATGGTCAGCTACTACACCTATAGCAATCAGCCCCAGCATTTT. Its translation is CASSMVSYYTYSNQPQHF.

The genes are TRBV28 and TRBJ2-7; 11 bases match TRBD2. Germline V gene lookup returns CDR1 MDHEN and CDR2 SYDVKM. The CDR3 contains 15 residues. Losses at the gene ends were 4 bases for V and 2 bases for J; bases not matched to a gene: 4. The CDR3 region is CASSSLAGGAYEQYF. The CDR3 coding sequence is TGTGCCAGCAGTTCGCTAGCGGGAGGAGCCTACGAGCAGTACTTC.

J is TRBJ1-5 and V is TRBV6-4; 8 bases align to TRBD1. Germline loops: CDR1 MRHNA, CDR2 SNTAGT. This CDR3 has 15 amino acids. Losses at the gene ends were 5 bases for V and 7 bases for J; bases not matched to a gene: 10. The CDR3 bases are TGTGCCAGCAGTCCCGGACAGGGTGTGAGACAGCCCCAGCATTTT. Translation: CASSPGQGVRQPQHF.

The chain uses TRBV30 and TRBJ2-7; D is perhaps TRBD1 (5 bases). This CDR3 is 15 amino acids long. Trimming shortened V by 3 bases and J by 7 bases, and 22 bases separated the two germline ends. Germline-derived CDR1 and CDR2 are GTSNPN and SVGIG (reference sequence). Here the CDR3 reads CAWSPQGNKGWEQYF. The CDR3 DNA reads as TGTGCCTGGAGCCCTCAAGGGAACAAGGGGTGGGAGCAGTACTTC. The full variable domain, its missing parts supplied by reference TRBV30 and TRBJ2-7, is SQTIHQWPATLVQPVGSPLSLECTVEGTSNPNLYWYRQAAGRGLQLLFYSVGIGQISSEVPQNLSASRPQDRQFILSSKKLLLSDSGFYLCAWSPQGNKGWEQYFGPGTRLTVT.

This chain connects TRBV5-3 to TRBJ2-7; 11 bases match TRBD2. TRBV5-3 is identified as an open reading frame with a role that is uncertain. Unmatched junction bases numbered 21, after V lost 4 bases and J lost 9 bases. This CDR3 spans 18 amino acids. The CDR3 nucleotides read TGTGCCAGAAGCCAGGAGGGGGATAGCGGGAGGGCGGAATTCGTGCAGTACTTC. Translation gives CARSQEGDSGRAEFVQYF.

The chain carries TRBV5-6 and TRBJ1-2, with 7 nucleotides matching TRBD1. Germline V gives CDR1 SGHDT, CDR2 YYEEEE. The CDR3 runs 16 residues. J was trimmed by 3 bases and V by 5 bases; bases with no gene match: 13. Here the CDR3 reads CASRQGKQGIDYGYTF. The CDR3 DNA is TGTGCCAGCAGACAGGGGAAACAGGGGATAGACTATGGCTACACCTTC.

The rearrangement uses TRBV7-9 and TRBJ2-5, with D tentatively TRBD1 (5 bases). Trimming left V 8 bases short and J 4 bases short, with 14 bases between. CDR3 size: 13 residues. The germline CDR1 and CDR2 sequences are SEHNR and FQNEAQ (reference sequence). The CDR3 here is CASLRKQGETQYF. The DNA of the CDR3 is TGTGCCAGCCTCCGGAAGCAGGGAGAGACCCAGTACTTC. The complete variable domain, with remaining parts taken from reference TRBV7-9 and TRBJ2-5, reads DTGVSQNPRHKITKRGQNVTFRCDPISEHNRLYWYRQTLGQGPEFLTYFQNEAQLEKSRLLSDRFSAERPKGSFSTLEIQRTEQGDSAMYLCASLRKQGETQYFGPGTRLLVL.

This chain joins TRBV23-1 and TRBJ1-2; D call uncertain. TRBV23-1 is treated as an ORF (open reading frame) with a function not yet certain. The CDR3 contains 15 residues. V shed 2 bases and J shed 4 bases, with 14 bases lying between them. Here the CDR3 DNA reads TGCGCCAGCAGTCAAGAGAGTGAGGTAGTCTATGGCTACACCTTC. Amino acids: CASSQESEVVYGYTF.

The J gene is TRBJ1-5, the V gene TRBV28; 9 bases align to TRBD1. This CDR3 region has 13 residues. Germline loops: CDR1 MDHEN, CDR2 SYDVKM. The V gene end was trimmed by 6 bases and the J gene end by 14 bases; junction bases not matched to a gene: 11. CDR3: CASRGQQGAIKHF. The CDR3 DNA follows: TGTGCCAGCAGGGGACAACAGGGGGCGATTAAGCATTTT.

The chain carries TRBV4-3 and TRBJ2-3; 11 bases match TRBD1. This CDR3 region has 18 residues. In germline, CDR1 is LGHNA, CDR2 YSLEER. V gave up 2 bases and J gave up 2 bases; unmatched junction bases: 9. The CDR3 DNA is TGCGCCAGCAGCCAACAGGGGACAGGGGGTCTACACACAGATACGCAGTATTTT. Protein sequence: CASSQQGTGGLHTDTQYF.

The V call is TRBV9, the J call TRBJ2-7, with TRBD1 identical over 9 bases. The CDR3 contains 14 residues. V lost 3 bases and J lost 2; bases outside the gene matches: 3. CDR1 and CDR2 from the germline V gene are SGDLS and YYNGEE. This CDR3 is CASSGGQGTYEQYF. CDR3 bases: TGTGCCAGCAGCGGGGGACAGGGAACCTACGAGCAGTACTTC.

For the CDR3, the DNA is TGCACCAGCAGCCAAGTACATTTGTGCGGGAGTTGCTACATTCAGTACTTC. It codes for CTSSQVHLCGSCYIQYF. V and J are TRBV1 and TRBJ2-4; the D segment call TRBD2 is taken from the table without a DNA check. TRBV1 is a recognized pseudogene. This CDR3 has 17 residues.

The rearrangement links TRBV6-5 to TRBJ2-7; D may be TRBD1 (6 bases). The V end lost 5 bases, the J end lost 3 bases, and 8 bases lay between the germline ends. Germline V lookup: CDR1 MNHEY, CDR2 SVGAGI. The CDR3 extends over 12 amino acids. CDR3 DNA: TGTGCCAGCAGTCAACAGGGCTACGAGCAGTACTTC. Protein: CASSQQGYEQYF.

The chain couples TRBV5-1 to TRBJ2-7; D is uncertain. This CDR3 is built from 16 residues. Trimming cost V 4 bases and J 1 base, with 18 bases left between them. CDR1 and CDR2 (germline): SGHRS, YFSETQ. The CDR3 sequence: CASSPYRTEKSYEQYF. Written as DNA, the CDR3 is TGCGCCAGCAGCCCCTATCGCACAGAAAAATCCTACGAGCAGTACTTC.